Presented here are 24 T cell receptor beta chains from one specimen sequenced in a study of cytomegalovirus exposure and HLA in healthy donors. PCR primers comprised 60 Vbeta and 13 Jbeta primers. This table comes from immunoSEQ multiplex PCR, and its TCRdb copy is limited to in-frame clones, with some not included. The sample contains some 150,000 clones, 80% to 90% of which appear only once. The sequencing input was PBMCs. The receptors shown here come from a woman between 40 and 55 years old in good health and CMV-seropositive.

The V call is TRBV5-1, the J call TRBJ2-2; 12 nucleotides agree with TRBD2. The CDR3 spans 17 residues. Germline trimming cut 2 bases from V and 0 bases from J; bases unmatched to any gene: 2. Germline CDR1 SGHRS, CDR2 YFSETQ. The CDR3 DNA reads as TGCGCCAGCAGCTTAAGGACTAGCGGGGCGAACACCGGGGAGCTGTTTTTT. Translating gives CASSLRTSGANTGELFF. Together with reference TRBV5-1 and TRBJ2-2, the CDR3 gives the full variable domain: KAGVTQTPRYLIKTRGQQVTLSCSPISGHRSVSWYQQTPGQGLQFLFEYFSETQRNKGNFPGRFSGRQFSNSRSEMNVSTLELGDSALYLCASSLRTSGANTGELFFGEGSRLTVL.

This chain connects TRBV19 to TRBJ2-1; weak D call: TRBD2 (5 bases). There are 18 residues in the CDR3. V lost 3 bases to trimming and J lost 6 bases, with 24 bases between them. CDR1 is LNHDA, CDR2 SQIVND, per germline (reference sequence). The CDR3, as DNA: TGTGCCAGTAGTATCAGGAGTTTCCCGCGAGGGTCGCTCAATGAGCAGTTCTTC. Protein sequence: CASSIRSFPRGSLNEQFF.

This chain links TRBV6-5 with TRBJ1-2, with TRBD1 matching 10 bases. Germline loops: CDR1 MNHEY, CDR2 SVGAGI. The CDR3 is 14 residues long. Losses at the gene ends were 5 bases for V and 6 bases for J; bases not matched to a gene: 6. CDR3 residues: CASSQRQGADGYTF. The DNA for the CDR3 is TGTGCCAGCAGTCAACGACAGGGGGCGGATGGCTACACCTTC.

The CDR3 DNA sequence: TGTGCCAGCAGTTTAATGGGACAGAACACTGAAGCTTTCTTT. As protein: CASSLMGQNTEAFF. The chain employs TRBV27 and TRBJ1-1; D is possibly TRBD1 (6 bases). Deletions cut 2 bases from V and 1 base from J, with 8 bases between. CDR1 is MNHEY and CDR2 is SMNVEV in the germline V gene (reference sequence). This CDR3 has 14 residues.

The chain couples TRBV5-1 to TRBJ1-5; no firm D call. This CDR3 has 15 residues. Germline CDR1 and CDR2: SGHRS and YFSETQ. Trimming left V 4 bases short and J 5 bases short, with 16 bases between. The CDR3 spells CASSRTGGVDQPQHF. CDR3 nucleotide sequence: TGCGCCAGCAGCCGAACCGGAGGAGTGGATCAGCCCCAGCATTTT.

This CDR3 reads CASRAPRGPDTEAFF. Here the CDR3 DNA reads TGTGCCAGCAGAGCGCCAAGGGGGCCGGACACTGAAGCTTTCTTT. The chain couples TRBV6-6 to TRBJ1-1; 7 bases line up with TRBD1. The CDR3 is made up of 15 amino acids. Germline CDR1 reads MNHNY; CDR2 reads SVGAGI (reference sequence). The V segment lost 6 bases and the J segment 3 bases; nucleotides outside the gene matches: 10.

This clone occurred once. The rearrangement joins TRBV9 to TRBJ2-3; 11 bases are a match to TRBD2. The CDR3 totals 17 residues. Per the germline V gene, CDR1 is SGDLS and CDR2 is YYNGEE. The V gene end was trimmed by 0 bases and the J gene end by 2 bases; junction bases not matched to a gene: 5. CDR3: CASSVVGTSGITDTQYF. The CDR3 DNA follows: TGTGCCAGCAGCGTAGTGGGGACTAGCGGAATCACAGATACGCAGTATTTT.

The J gene is TRBJ2-1, the V gene TRBV7-2, with D hard to call. Germline CDR1 reads SGHTA; CDR2 reads FQGNSA. CDR3 length: 13 amino acids. V was pared by 1 base and J by 4 bases, with 5 bases between. In DNA, the CDR3 is TGTGCCAGCAGCTTAGGCGCATACAATGAGCAGTTCTTC. The encoded protein is CASSLGAYNEQFF.

The rearrangement uses TRBV5-1 and TRBJ1-2, with D unresolved. With 4 bases removed from V and 4 bases from J, the gap between germline ends came to 11 bases. In germline, CDR1 is SGHRS, CDR2 YFSETQ. The CDR3 has 13 residues. This CDR3 is CASSLGEIYGYTF. DNA of the CDR3: TGCGCCAGCAGCCTCGGGGAAATCTATGGCTACACCTTC.

V usage is TRBV13 and J usage is TRBJ2-2; 8 bases fit TRBD2. Trimming cost V 3 bases and J 1 base; bases outside gene matches: 4. CDR1 is PRHDT, CDR2 FYEKMQ, per germline (reference sequence). The length of the CDR3 is 16 residues. The CDR3 coding sequence is TGTGCCAGCAGCTTGATAGCGGGGAAGAACACCGGGGAGCTGTTTTTT. Translated, it gives CASSLIAGKNTGELFF.

This chain connects TRBV14 to TRBJ2-7; 7 bases are a match to TRBD1. The CDR3 has 11 amino acids. In germline, CDR1 is SGHDN, CDR2 FVKESK. Trimming removed 3 bases from V and 12 bases from J; junction bases left unmatched: 5. The DNA for the CDR3 is TGTGCCAGCAGCCAGGGACAGCCTACGTACTTC. This encodes CASSQGQPTYF.

The chain uses TRBV18 and TRBJ2-7; 7 positions match TRBD1. The CDR3 runs to 16 residues. Germline V gene lookup returns CDR1 KGHSH and CDR2 LQKENI. V lost 2 bases and J lost 5; bases outside the gene matches: 12. In DNA, the CDR3 is TGTGCCAGCTCACCAACGATGCTGACAGGGCCTAACGAGCAGTACTTC. It codes for CASSPTMLTGPNEQYF.

This chain connects TRBV7-3 to TRBJ2-1; 8 bases fit TRBD1. The CDR3 runs 17 residues. CDR1 and CDR2 (germline): SGHTA, FQGTGA. Trimming cost V 5 bases and J 4 bases; bases outside gene matches: 13. CDR3: CASSAIHSDRGYNEQFF. The CDR3 DNA reads as TGTGCCAGCAGCGCAATTCACTCCGACAGGGGATACAATGAGCAGTTCTTC.

The CDR3 here is CASSLGYQNEKLFF. In nucleotides, the CDR3 is TGTGCCAGCAGCTTAGGCTACCAAAATGAAAAACTGTTTTTT. The gene calls are TRBV7-2 and TRBJ1-4; the D is unclear. Germline CDR1 is SGHTA and CDR2 is FQGNSA. This CDR3 comprises 14 residues. Trimming stripped 1 base from V and 5 bases from J, with 8 bases between.

The chain recombines TRBV10-3 with TRBJ2-2, with D maybe TRBD2 (6 bases). The V gene lost 4 bases and the J gene lost 5 bases, with 11 bases spanning the gap. Per germline, CDR1 ENHRY and CDR2 SYGVKD. CDR3 length: 14 amino acids. CDR3 DNA sequence: TGTGCCATCAGTGCAGGGACTGGTACCGGGGAGCTGTTTTTT. It encodes CAISAGTGTGELFF.

In DNA form, the CDR3 reads TGTGCCAGCAGTTTTTTGTGGGAGGGTTACAATGAGCAGTTCTTC. Its translation: CASSFLWEGYNEQFF. The rearrangement links TRBV27 to TRBJ2-1; 7 bases match TRBD2. Germline assignment: CDR1 MNHEY and CDR2 SMNVEV (reference sequence). The junction had 6 bases not matched to a gene; V was cut back by 3 bases and J by 4 bases. The CDR3 is 15 amino acids.

As for this clone: The germline gene is not matched at one end of the junction; a read error may be the cause. V gene TRBV7-7 combines with J gene TRBJ2-2, with TRBD2 matching over 12 bases. The CDR3 has 21 residues. Germline CDR1 SSHAT, CDR2 FNYEAQ (reference sequence). The CDR3 is CASSTHPPMTSGGPNTGELFF. The CDR3 region has the DNA TGTGCTAGCAGCACCCACCCTCCCATGACTAGCGGGGGCCCTAACACCGGGGAGCTGTTTTTT.

The chain is built from TRBV29-1 and TRBJ2-5; D gene unclear. Between the trimmed V and J ends, which lost 7 bases and 5 bases, there was a span of 23 bases. CDR3 length: 15 residues. Germline V gene data show CDR1 as SQVTM and CDR2 as ANQGSEA. Written as DNA, the CDR3 is TGCAGCGCAAGGCAACGGGTTGGCTCTGGGGAGACCCAGTACTTC. This codes for CSARQRVGSGETQYF.

V and J are TRBV7-9 and TRBJ2-2; 13 bases are a match to TRBD2. Trimming removed 5 bases from V and 2 bases from J; junction bases left unmatched: 8. Germline-derived CDR1 and CDR2 are SEHNR and FQNEAQ (reference sequence). The CDR3 spans 18 residues. In nucleotides, the CDR3 is TGTGCCAGCAGCATACTAGCGGGAGGGCCAAGAAACACCGGGGAGCTGTTTTTT. Amino acid sequence: CASSILAGGPRNTGELFF.

V gene TRBV15 combines with J gene TRBJ1-5; 7 bases are shared with TRBD1. After removal of 5 bases from V and 2 bases from J, the junction contained 9 bases not matched to a gene. The germline V gene has CDR1 LNHNV and CDR2 YYDKDF (reference sequence). This CDR3 has 16 amino acids. The CDR3 here is CATSRGGTVGNQPQHF. Written as DNA, the CDR3 is TGTGCCACCAGCCGGGGGGGGACAGTAGGCAATCAGCCCCAGCATTTT.

The rearrangement joins TRBV18 to TRBJ2-3, with 11 positions matching TRBD2. Germline CDR1 and CDR2: KGHSH and LQKENI. V lost 3 bases to trimming and J lost 0 bases; unmatched junction nucleotides: 5. This CDR3 is 17 amino acids long. CDR3 DNA sequence: TGTGCCAGCTCACCGACGGGACTAGCGGCTAGCACAGATACGCAGTATTTT. Translation: CASSPTGLAASTDTQYF.

The chain uses TRBV9 and TRBJ2-2; the D gene is possibly TRBD2 (6 bases). The CDR3 has 14 amino acids. The V gene's germline CDR1 is SGDLS and CDR2 YYNGEE. V was cut by 0 bases and J by 9 bases, with 12 bases left in between. DNA for the CDR3: TGTGCCAGCAGCGTAGCTTTGGAGGGATGGGAGCTGTTTTTT. It encodes CASSVALEGWELFF.

This sequence joins TRBV28 and TRBJ1-5, with D tentatively TRBD1 (5 bases). V was trimmed by 7 bases and J by 6 bases, leaving 10 bases between them. The CDR3 has 12 residues. Germline values: CDR1 MDHEN, CDR2 SYDVKM. CDR3 protein: CASISGGQPQHF. CDR3 bases: TGTGCCAGCATTTCCGGGGGTCAGCCCCAGCATTTT.

To note about this clone: The sample carries other DNA sequences with the same CDR3. This chain uses TRBV9 with TRBJ2-5; TRBD1 aligns across 7 bases. Germline CDR1 reads SGDLS; CDR2 reads YYNGEE. The V gene end was trimmed by 2 bases and the J gene end by 3 bases; junction bases not matched to a gene: 1. This CDR3 region has 13 residues. The CDR3 protein is CASSVGQKETQYF. CDR3 sequence (DNA): TGTGCCAGCAGCGTGGGACAGAAAGAGACCCAGTACTTC.